The next 21 T cell receptor beta chains were all read from a single sample in a study of CD8+ T cells in alopecia areata. Extraction and reverse transcription of RNA yielded cDNA as the sequencing template. Assay used: immunoSEQ multiplex PCR; TCRdb lists only in-frame clones, some missing. In the table there are about 130,000 clones, 58% of which are singletons. Material: CD4+ T cells sorted from blood, obtained at week 0. The receptors were gathered from a human donor with alopecia areata.

The chain couples TRBV19 to TRBJ1-5; D is perhaps TRBD1 (6 bases). CDR1 and CDR2 from the germline V gene are LNHDA and SQIVND (reference sequence). The CDR3 contains 14 residues. V lost 7 bases, J lost 4 bases, and 14 bases lay in between. The CDR3 nucleotides are TGTGCCAGTAATACCGGGACAAGGAATCAGCCCCAGCATTTT. It specifies CASNTGTRNQPQHF.

The chain recombines TRBV6-5 with TRBJ2-7; TRBD1 agrees at 7 bases. From germline, CDR1 is MNHEY and CDR2 SVGAGI. This CDR3 has 14 residues. Losses at the gene ends were 4 bases for V and 3 bases for J; bases not matched to a gene: 6. The DNA of the CDR3 is TGTGCCAGCAGTTTCGCCGGGACAGACTACGAGCAGTACTTC. Translated: CASSFAGTDYEQYF.

The chain joins TRBV2 to TRBJ2-5, with 9 positions matching TRBD1. Germline CDR1 and CDR2: SNHLY and FYNNEI. The CDR3 runs 15 residues. V lost 6 bases, J lost 5 bases, and 10 bases stayed unmatched. CDR3 nucleotide sequence: TGTGCCAGCAGAGCCCGGACAGGGGATGGGGAGACCCAGTACTTC. Translation gives CASRARTGDGETQYF.

This clone has more than one count but fewer than ten. The chain couples TRBV29-1 to TRBJ2-1, with 7 nucleotides matching TRBD2. The CDR3 is 12 residues long. Germline CDR1 reads SQVTM; CDR2 reads ANQGSEA. Trimming removed 1 base from V and 8 bases from J; junction bases left unmatched: 2. The CDR3 sequence: CSVEGGGHEQFF. CDR3 coding DNA: TGCAGCGTTGAAGGCGGGGGACATGAGCAGTTCTTC.

The V gene is TRBV7-7, the J gene TRBJ2-2; no firm D call. Germline V lookup: CDR1 SSHAT, CDR2 FNYEAQ (reference sequence). Trimming shortened V by 3 bases and J by 5 bases, and 10 bases separated the two germline ends. The CDR3 is made up of 14 amino acids. CDR3 sequence: CASSFSSATGELFF. CDR3 nucleotide sequence: TGTGCCAGCAGCTTTAGTTCGGCTACCGGGGAGCTGTTTTTT.

This clone was detected a few times. The gene calls are TRBV5-1 and TRBJ2-5, with TRBD1 matching over 10 bases. CDR1 is SGHRS and CDR2 is YFSETQ in the germline V gene. The CDR3 is made up of 15 amino acids. The junction had 8 bases not matched to a gene; V was cut back by 0 bases and J by 9 bases. CDR3 DNA: TGCGCCAGCAGCTTGGAGCCCGGACAGGGGGAGTCCCAGTACTTC. This encodes CASSLEPGQGESQYF. Based on the CDR3 plus reference TRBV5-1 and TRBJ2-5, the full variable domain is KAGVTQTPRYLIKTRGQQVTLSCSPISGHRSVSWYQQTPGQGLQFLFEYFSETQRNKGNFPGRFSGRQFSNSRSEMNVSTLELGDSALYLCASSLEPGQGESQYFGPGTRLLVL.

CDR3 nucleotides: TGTGCCAGCAGCCATCAGGGCTCCGAGCAGTACTTC. Translation: CASSHQGSEQYF. This chain uses TRBV7-3 with TRBJ2-7, with a tentative D call TRBD1 (5 bases). Germline lookup yields CDR1 SGHTA and CDR2 FQGTGA. V lost 5 bases to trimming and J lost 6 bases, with 11 bases between them. The CDR3 is made up of 12 amino acids.

The rearrangement uses TRBV6-5 and TRBJ2-1, with 9 bases aligning to TRBD2. Losses at the gene ends were 5 bases for V and 2 bases for J; bases not matched to a gene: 1. Germline V lookup: CDR1 MNHEY, CDR2 SVGAGI. The CDR3 spans 14 residues. Here the CDR3 reads CASSRGGAYNEQFF. The CDR3 bases are TGTGCCAGCAGTCGCGGGGGGGCCTACAATGAGCAGTTCTTC.

This sequence joins TRBV4-1 and TRBJ2-5; D not resolved. Trimming stripped 1 base from V and 4 bases from J, with 10 bases between. Germline CDR1 reads MGHRA; CDR2 reads YSYEKL. This CDR3 spans 14 amino acids. The CDR3 region is CASSQVNRGETQYF. The CDR3 DNA follows: TGCGCCAGCAGCCAAGTGAACAGAGGAGAGACCCAGTACTTC.

The chain recombines TRBV30 with TRBJ1-3; D uncertain. Germline V gene lookup returns CDR1 GTSNPN and CDR2 SVGIG (reference sequence). Trimming removed 4 bases at V and 0 bases at J, with 7 bases between. The CDR3 has 13 residues. The CDR3 DNA reads as TGTGCCTGGATGATGTACTCTGGAAACACCATATATTTT. This encodes CAWMMYSGNTIYF.

The rearrangement uses TRBV9 and TRBJ2-2; 10 bases line up with TRBD2. CDR3 length: 16 residues. The ends lost 0 bases at V and 5 bases at J; junction bases unmatched: 4. Germline values: CDR1 SGDLS, CDR2 YYNGEE. The CDR3 loop reads CASSVGLAGETGELFF. Written as DNA, the CDR3 is TGTGCCAGCAGCGTAGGGCTAGCGGGGGAAACCGGGGAGCTGTTTTTT.

The chain is built from TRBV4-3 and TRBJ2-7; D could derive from TRBD1 or TRBD2 (5 bases each). CDR3 size: 15 residues. Trimming pared 4 bases from V and 6 bases from J, leaving 19 bases between. Germline CDR1 is LGHNA and CDR2 is YSLEER. This chain's CDR3 is CASSLDNIRGGEQYF. CDR3 nucleotides: TGCGCCAGCAGCCTCGATAACATCCGGGGCGGCGAGCAGTACTTC.

The genes are TRBV2 and TRBJ2-7, with D tentatively TRBD2 (5 bases). Trimming took off 5 bases at V and 3 bases at J, with 14 bases between the two ends. This CDR3 spans 14 amino acids. The germline V gene has CDR1 SNHLY and CDR2 FYNNEI. CDR3: CASSLSGLNYEQYF. The DNA for the CDR3 is TGTGCCAGCAGTTTAAGCGGCCTTAACTACGAGCAGTACTTC.

The chain uses TRBV7-2 and TRBJ1-2, with D maybe TRBD1 (5 bases). This CDR3 is built from 15 residues. V was shortened by 2 bases and J by 9 bases, with 19 bases between the two germline ends. Germline V CDR1 and CDR2: SGHTA, FQGNSA. The CDR3 loop reads CASSLTAGTTGRYTF. CDR3 DNA sequence: TGTGCCAGCAGCTTAACTGCAGGGACGACGGGTCGCTACACCTTC. Using reference TRBV7-2 and TRBJ1-2 for the parts outside the CDR3, the full variable domain is GAGVSQSPSNKVTEKGKDVELRCDPISGHTALYWYRQSLGQGLEFLIYFQGNSAPDKSGLPSDRFSAERTGGSVSTLTIQRTQQEDSAVYLCASSLTAGTTGRYTFGSGTRLTVV.

This chain uses TRBV7-9 with TRBJ2-1, with no clear D. Trimming removed 1 base from V and 7 bases from J, with 14 bases in between. Germline V gene data show CDR1 as SEHNR and CDR2 as FQNEAQ (reference sequence). This CDR3 contains 15 residues. The CDR3 sequence is CASSLGVLGPNEQFF. Written as DNA, the CDR3 is TGTGCCAGCAGCTTAGGAGTTTTGGGCCCGAATGAGCAGTTCTTC. Full variable domain (outside the CDR3, taken from reference TRBV7-9 and TRBJ2-1): DTGVSQNPRHKITKRGQNVTFRCDPISEHNRLYWYRQTLGQGPEFLTYFQNEAQLEKSRLLSDRFSAERPKGSFSTLEIQRTEQGDSAMYLCASSLGVLGPNEQFFGPGTRLTVL.

The chain joins TRBV7-2 to TRBJ1-4, with a tentative D call TRBD1 (5 bases). V dropped 5 bases and J dropped 0 bases, with 16 bases sitting between them. Germline values: CDR1 SGHTA, CDR2 FQGNSA. The CDR3 spans 17 residues. The CDR3 DNA reads as TGTGCCAGCAGCCCTCAGTGGGGGGGATCAACTAATGAAAAACTGTTTTTT. This gives the protein CASSPQWGGSTNEKLFF. The full variable domain, its missing parts supplied by reference TRBV7-2 and TRBJ1-4, is GAGVSQSPSNKVTEKGKDVELRCDPISGHTALYWYRQSLGQGLEFLIYFQGNSAPDKSGLPSDRFSAERTGGSVSTLTIQRTQQEDSAVYLCASSPQWGGSTNEKLFFGSGTQLSVL.

The V gene is TRBV5-1, the J gene TRBJ2-3; D gene unclear. The V end lost 0 bases, the J end lost 6 bases, and 11 bases lay between the germline ends. This CDR3 is built from 14 residues. Germline V CDR1 and CDR2: SGHRS, YFSETQ. CDR3 residues: CASSLVSGSDTQYF. CDR3 DNA sequence: TGCGCCAGCAGCTTGGTCTCCGGGTCCGATACGCAGTATTTT.

This clone was detected only a few times. The chain is built from TRBV4-3 and TRBJ2-3; 8 bases map to TRBD2. V lost 0 bases to trimming and J lost 3 bases; unmatched junction nucleotides: 17. The CDR3 sequence is 20 residues long. The germline CDR1 and CDR2 sequences are LGHNA and YSLEER. CDR3 protein: CASSQDRSSGGIGATDTQYF. In DNA, the CDR3 is TGCGCCAGCAGCCAAGATCGATCCAGCGGGGGCATAGGAGCGACAGATACGCAGTATTTT.

This chain joins TRBV5-1 and TRBJ2-7; TRBD1 agrees at 9 bases. The V and J ends lost 3 bases and 4 bases, in that order; junction bases with no gene match: 5. CDR3 length equals 14 residues. Germline CDR1 SGHRS, CDR2 YFSETQ. The chain's CDR3 is CASSYTGTGYEQYF. DNA for the CDR3: TGCGCCAGCAGCTACACCGGGACAGGGTACGAGCAGTACTTC.

The rearrangement uses TRBV10-3 and TRBJ2-7; D is unresolved. This CDR3 spans 14 amino acids. V gave up 4 bases and J gave up 1 base, with 11 bases separating them. The germline gives CDR1 ENHRY, CDR2 SYGVKD. The CDR3 bases are TGTGCCATCAGTGTATCGTCCACTTCCTACGAGCAGTACTTC. This encodes CAISVSSTSYEQYF.

In this sample, this clone turned up a few times. CDR3 region: CAISEFLGDFTEAFF. The CDR3 region has the DNA TGTGCCATCAGTGAGTTTCTGGGGGACTTCACTGAAGCTTTCTTT. V usage is TRBV10-3 and J usage is TRBJ1-1, with D perhaps TRBD1 (5 bases). V lost 1 base and J 4 bases, leaving 13 bases between the germline ends. Germline CDR1 reads ENHRY; CDR2 reads SYGVKD. The CDR3 spans 15 residues.